Listed here is a single TCR beta chain. Its antigen remains unknown. CDR1 is SGHTA, CDR2 FQGNSA, per germline. Between the trimmed V and J ends, which lost 6 bases and 2 bases, there was a span of 11 bases. The CDR3 runs 13 residues. The sample originates from a study of OX40 agonist ivuxolimab in advanced cancers. The cohort excluded patients with autoimmune disease history or systemic immunosuppression. The investigators sampled blood at baseline, at cycle 4 day 1, and at cycle 7 day 1. TCRdb keeps only in-frame clones here, not all; method: immunoSEQ multiplex PCR. The data contain approximately 78,000 clones, 88% of them seen just once; the ten biggest clones take up under 1.1%. Study results and limitations: Circulating CD4+ and CD8+ T cells showed clonal expansion by week 6 at 0.1 to 3.0 mg/kg.

This TCR came from an adult with an advanced solid tumor such as melanoma, head and neck, liver or kidney cancer. The specimen comprised CD4+ or CD8+ T cells sorted from blood, sampled in a trial of the OX40 agonist ivuxolimab. The chain carries TRBV7-2 and TRBJ2-7, with D tentatively TRBD1 or TRBD2 (5 bases each). The CDR3 DNA sequence: TGTGCCAGCAGTCGGGACCTGACCTACGAGCAGTACTTC. Translation gives CASSRDLTYEQYF.